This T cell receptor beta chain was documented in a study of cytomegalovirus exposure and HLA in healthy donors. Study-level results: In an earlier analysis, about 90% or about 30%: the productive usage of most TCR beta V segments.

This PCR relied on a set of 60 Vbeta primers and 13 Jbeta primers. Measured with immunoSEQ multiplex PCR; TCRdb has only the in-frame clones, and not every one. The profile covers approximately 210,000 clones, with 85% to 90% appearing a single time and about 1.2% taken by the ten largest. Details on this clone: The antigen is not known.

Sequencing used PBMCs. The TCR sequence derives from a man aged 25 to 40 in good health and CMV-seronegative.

The CDR3 region has the DNA TGTGCCAGCAGCCCCCGGACTCGAAACACCATATATTTT. This encodes CASSPRTRNTIYF. V is TRBV5-4 and J is TRBJ1-3; D is unresolved. Germline lookup yields CDR1 SGHNT and CDR2 YYREEE (reference sequence). V lost 4 bases and J lost 5, with 10 bases in between. The CDR3 totals 13 residues.